One sample yielded the 13 T cell receptor beta chains listed below, sequenced in a study of cytomegalovirus exposure and HLA in healthy donors. Researchers ran the PCR with 60 Vbeta and 13 Jbeta primers. The data were produced by immunoSEQ multiplex PCR, yet TCRdb's version contains in-frame clones alone and is incomplete. Counted here are 150,000 to 200,000 clones, 80% occurring once; the ten biggest clones make up approximately 15%. What was sequenced was PBMCs. The receptors shown here come from a woman aged 40 to 49 in good health and CMV-seronegative.

In this sample, this clone turned up a few times. The genes are TRBV6-1 and TRBJ1-1; tentative D call: TRBD1 (5 bases). The length of the CDR3 is 13 residues. The germline V gene has CDR1 MNHNS and CDR2 SASEGT. The germline V and J ends were trimmed by 6 bases and 5 bases, with 13 bases remaining between them. CDR3 coding DNA: TGTGCCAGCAGCCGCAGGGACTTTACTGAAGCTTTCTTT. This sequence encodes CASSRRDFTEAFF.

This chain links TRBV29-1 with TRBJ2-1; weak D call: TRBD2 (5 bases). The germline CDR1 and CDR2 sequences are SQVTM and ANQGSEA. V was shortened by 4 bases and J by 2 bases, with 12 bases between the two germline ends. The CDR3 has 14 amino acids. The CDR3 coding sequence is TGCAGCGTTGTGGCTAGCTCGGCCTACAATGAGCAGTTCTTC. It yields the protein CSVVASSAYNEQFF.

This clone has only a few counts. The gene calls are TRBV19 and TRBJ1-5, with D possibly matching TRBD1 (5 bases). The CDR3 spans 15 residues. Trimming cost V 2 bases and J 0 bases, with 8 bases left between them. In germline, CDR1 is LNHDA, CDR2 SQIVND (reference sequence). CDR3 protein: CASSIIRDSNQPQHF. Written as DNA, the CDR3 is TGTGCCAGTAGTATAATCAGGGATAGCAATCAGCCCCAGCATTTT.

The chain joins TRBV5-1 to TRBJ2-2; no definite D call. There are 12 residues in the CDR3. Trimming took off 0 bases at V and 7 bases at J, with 4 bases between the two ends. Per germline, CDR1 SGHRS and CDR2 YFSETQ. CDR3 in amino acids: CASSLALGELFF. The CDR3 DNA follows: TGCGCCAGCAGCTTGGCCCTCGGGGAGCTGTTTTTT.

This clone was detected a few times. This chain joins TRBV2 and TRBJ1-5, with a possible D match to TRBD1 (6 bases). This CDR3 is built from 15 residues. Looked up from germline, CDR1 is SNHLY and CDR2 is FYNNEI. Trimming left V 6 bases short and J 0 bases short, with 12 bases between. CDR3 bases: TGTGCCAGCAGAAACGACAGGATTAGCAATCAGCCCCAGCATTTT. Its translation is CASRNDRISNQPQHF.

This chain joins TRBV4-3 and TRBJ2-7; a weak D match, TRBD2 (5 bases). Looked up from germline, CDR1 is LGHNA and CDR2 is YSLEER. There are 14 residues in the CDR3. V lost 1 base and J 2 bases, leaving 9 bases between the germline ends. The CDR3 DNA follows: TGCGCCAGCAGCCAAGGTAGCGAGACCTACGAGCAGTACTTC. The encoded protein is CASSQGSETYEQYF.

The chain couples TRBV7-2 to TRBJ1-3, with D perhaps matching TRBD1 (6 bases). Trimming cost V 4 bases and J 2 bases, with 18 bases left between them. CDR1 SGHTA and CDR2 FQGNSA come from the germline V gene. The CDR3 covers 17 residues. CDR3 DNA: TGTGCCAGCAGCTCCGGTTCCGGGGGGCTAGCTGGAAACACCATATATTTT. Its protein product is CASSSGSGGLAGNTIYF. Looking up the rest from reference TRBV7-2 and TRBJ1-3 gives the full variable domain: GAGVSQSPSNKVTEKGKDVELRCDPISGHTALYWYRQSLGQGLEFLIYFQGNSAPDKSGLPSDRFSAERTGGSVSTLTIQRTQQEDSAVYLCASSSGSGGLAGNTIYFGEGSWLTVV.

The V gene is TRBV5-1, the J gene TRBJ2-6; no clear D. CDR1 is SGHRS, CDR2 YFSETQ, per germline. V gave up 4 bases and J gave up 0 bases, with 8 bases separating them. The length of the CDR3 is 15 residues. CDR3 nucleotide sequence: TGCGCCAGCAGCACAGTAGGCTCTGGGGCCAACGTCCTGACTTTC. It codes for CASSTVGSGANVLTF.

The chain has TRBV6-5 and TRBJ1-2; possibly TRBD1 for D (5 bases). CDR1 is MNHEY and CDR2 is SVGAGI in the germline V gene. The CDR3 is 13 amino acids. The V and J ends lost 0 bases and 7 bases respectively, with 9 bases between them. DNA for the CDR3: TGTGCCAGCAGTTACTCGCTGCAGGGTGGCTACACCTTC. Its protein is CASSYSLQGGYTF.

The J gene is TRBJ2-7, the V gene TRBV2; perhaps TRBD1 as D (6 bases). V shed 5 bases and J shed 7 bases, with 12 bases lying between them. The CDR3 consists of 12 residues. Germline CDR1 and CDR2: SNHLY and FYNNEI. CDR3 coding DNA: TGTGCCAGCAGTACAGGGCCGGGGGAGCAGTACTTC. Translated, it gives CASSTGPGEQYF.

The chain combines TRBV7-3 with TRBJ2-5, with 7 bases lining up with TRBD2. This CDR3 is built from 14 residues. Germline V gives CDR1 SGHTA, CDR2 FQGTGA. With 5 bases clipped from V and 3 bases from J, the junction kept 6 bases outside the gene matches. The CDR3 nucleotides read TGTGCCAGCAGCGTCGGCGGGGGAAAAGAGACCCAGTACTTC. It is translated as CASSVGGGKETQYF.

The V call is TRBV5-8, the J call TRBJ2-3; no clear D. V was cut by 4 bases and J by 4 bases, with 16 bases left in between. The CDR3 length is 15 residues. Germline V gene data show CDR1 as SGHTS and CDR2 as YDEGEE. CDR3 in DNA: TGTGCCAGCAGCCCCCGGCCGCTTAGCTCAGATACGCAGTATTTT. Residues: CASSPRPLSSDTQYF.

This sequence joins TRBV25-1 and TRBJ2-5; TRBD2 matches at 9 bases. This CDR3 is built from 18 residues. CDR1 and CDR2 from the germline V gene are MGHDK and SYGVNS. The V segment lost 2 bases and the J segment 0 bases; nucleotides outside the gene matches: 10. The CDR3 protein is CASSEVATSGLYQETQYF. As DNA, the CDR3 is TGTGCCAGCAGTGAAGTCGCAACTAGCGGGCTATACCAAGAGACCCAGTACTTC. The full variable domain, rest sourced from reference TRBV25-1 and TRBJ2-5, is EADIYQTPRYLVIGTGKKITLECSQTMGHDKMYWYQQDPGMELHLIHYSYGVNSTEKGDLSSESTVSRIRTEHFPLTLESARPSHTSQYLCASSEVATSGLYQETQYFGPGTRLLVL.